Presented here are 8 T cell receptor beta chains from one specimen sequenced in a study of identical twins. Using its own MiXCR run on the 5' RACE reads, TCRdb lists one record per CDR3 protein. There are some 600,000 distinct CDR3 sequences in the sample; about 7.6% occur only once, and over 1.5% lies in the top ten. The data also belong to a second study, concerning yellow fever vaccine responses in identical twins.

Sequencing input: PBMCs. These receptors were collected from a woman aged 18-30 years in good health.

The V gene is TRBV10-3, the J gene TRBJ1-2, with D tentatively TRBD1 (6 bases). V was cut by 6 bases and J by 6 bases, with 14 bases left in between. CDR1 is ENHRY, CDR2 SYGVKD, per germline. The CDR3 sequence is 13 residues long. CDR3 amino acids: CAISLDSLDGYTF. DNA of the CDR3: TGTGCCATCAGCTTGGACAGTTTAGATGGCTACACCTTC.

The rearrangement links TRBV14 to TRBJ2-5; tentatively, D is TRBD1 (6 bases). CDR3 length equals 14 residues. Trimming took 4 bases from V and 3 from J, leaving 12 bases between them. Per the germline V gene, CDR1 is SGHDN and CDR2 is FVKESK. The CDR3 here is CASSRDTTEETQYF. CDR3 bases: TGTGCCAGCAGCCGGGACACAACCGAAGAGACCCAGTACTTC.

The rearrangement links TRBV10-1 to TRBJ2-1; TRBD1 aligns across 9 bases. The CDR3 is 15 amino acids. Per germline, CDR1 WNHNN and CDR2 SYGVQD (reference sequence). Trimming took 0 bases from V and 14 from J; bases not matched to a gene: 11. The CDR3 DNA reads TGCGCCAGCAGTGAGTCGAGTCCCGGGACAGGGAAGAAGTTCTTC. This encodes CASSESSPGTGKKFF.

This rearrangement joins TRBV5-1 to TRBJ1-1, with D unclear. This CDR3 region has 15 residues. CDR1 and CDR2 from the germline V gene are SGHRS and YFSETQ. Trimming took off 0 bases at V and 0 bases at J, with 9 bases between the two ends. The CDR3 nucleotides are TGCGCCAGCAGCTTGGGGGTGGTTTTGAACACTGAAGCTTTCTTT. Amino acids: CASSLGVVLNTEAFF.

This chain uses TRBV7-8 with TRBJ2-1; D is possibly TRBD2 (6 bases). The CDR3 loop spans 14 amino acids. Germline V gene sequence: CDR1 SGHVS, CDR2 FQNEAQ. Trimming cost V 3 bases and J 7 bases, with 13 bases left between them. CDR3 in DNA: TGTGCCAGCAGCTTCCCGGGAGCAGGGAATGAGCAGTTCTTC. Translated, it gives CASSFPGAGNEQFF.

This clonotype was counted at least ten times. The genes are TRBV11-2 and TRBJ2-2, with D perhaps TRBD2 (5 bases). There are 18 residues in the CDR3. Trimming pared 11 bases from V and 0 bases from J, leaving 25 bases between. Germline CDR1 is SGHAT and CDR2 is FQNNGV. The CDR3 spells CAHPRALSAGANTGELFF. The CDR3 DNA follows: TGTGCCCACCCGAGGGCGCTTTCGGCGGGCGCGAACACCGGGGAGCTGTTTTTT.

V gene TRBV15 combines with J gene TRBJ2-4; maybe TRBD1 (6 bases). The CDR3 has 24 amino acids. Germline CDR1 reads LNHNV; CDR2 reads YYDKDF (reference sequence). V was trimmed by 0 bases and J by 0 bases, leaving 33 bases between them. CDR3 region: CATSREGGPFPDREESLAKNIQYF. CDR3 sequence (DNA): TGTGCCACCAGCAGAGAGGGCGGACCGTTCCCGGACAGAGAAGAGAGCCTAGCCAAAAACATTCAGTACTTC. Based on the CDR3 plus reference TRBV15 and TRBJ2-4, the full variable domain is DAMVIQNPRYQVTQFGKPVTLSCSQTLNHNVMYWYQQKSSQAPKLLFHYYDKDFNNEADTPDNFQSRRPNTSFCFLDIRSPGLGDTAMYLCATSREGGPFPDREESLAKNIQYFGAGTRLSVL.

The table lists this clonotype with many counts. The chain has TRBV5-1 and TRBJ1-2, with D unresolved. Germline-derived CDR1 and CDR2 are SGHRS and YFSETQ. The V gene lost 0 bases and the J gene lost 4 bases, with 16 bases spanning the gap. The CDR3 is 16 amino acids. For the CDR3, the DNA is TGCGCCAGCAGCTTGGAGACCGCTGTAACATCCTATGGCTACACCTTC. This encodes CASSLETAVTSYGYTF. The variable domain in full, completed from reference TRBV5-1 and TRBJ1-2, reads KAGVTQTPRYLIKTRGQQVTLSCSPISGHRSVSWYQQTPGQGLQFLFEYFSETQRNKGNFPGRFSGRQFSNSRSEMNVSTLELGDSALYLCASSLETAVTSYGYTFGSGTRLTVV.